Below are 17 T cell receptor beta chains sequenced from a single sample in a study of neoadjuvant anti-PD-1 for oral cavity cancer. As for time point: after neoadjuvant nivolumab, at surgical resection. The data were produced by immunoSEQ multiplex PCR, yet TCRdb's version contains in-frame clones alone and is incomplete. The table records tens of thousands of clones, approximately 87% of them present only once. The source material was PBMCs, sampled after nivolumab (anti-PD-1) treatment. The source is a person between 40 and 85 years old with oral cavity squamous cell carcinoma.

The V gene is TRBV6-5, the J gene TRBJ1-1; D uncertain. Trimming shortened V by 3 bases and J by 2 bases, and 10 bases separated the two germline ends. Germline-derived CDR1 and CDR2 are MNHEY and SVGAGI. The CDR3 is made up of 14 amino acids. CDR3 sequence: CASSYRYSNTEAFF. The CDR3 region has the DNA TGTGCCAGCAGTTATAGGTACAGCAACACTGAAGCTTTCTTT.

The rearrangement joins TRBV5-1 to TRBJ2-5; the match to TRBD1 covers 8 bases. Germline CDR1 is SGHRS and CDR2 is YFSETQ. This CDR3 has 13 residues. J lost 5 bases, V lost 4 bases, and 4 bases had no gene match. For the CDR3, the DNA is TGCGCCAGCAGCACCGGGACAGGCGAGACCCAGTACTTC. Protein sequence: CASSTGTGETQYF.

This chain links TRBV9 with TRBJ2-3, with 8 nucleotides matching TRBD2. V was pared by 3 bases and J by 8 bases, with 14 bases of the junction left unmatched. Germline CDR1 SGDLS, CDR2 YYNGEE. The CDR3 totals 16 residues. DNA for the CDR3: TGTGCCAGCAGCGACCCGGTTAGCGGGGTCGGTGTTACGCAGTATTTT. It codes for CASSDPVSGVGVTQYF. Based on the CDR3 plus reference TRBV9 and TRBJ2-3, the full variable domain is DSGVTQTPKHLITATGQRVTLRCSPRSGDLSVYWYQQSLDQGLQFLIQYYNGEERAKGNILERFSAQQFPDLHSELNLSSLELGDSALYFCASSDPVSGVGVTQYFGPGTRLTVL.

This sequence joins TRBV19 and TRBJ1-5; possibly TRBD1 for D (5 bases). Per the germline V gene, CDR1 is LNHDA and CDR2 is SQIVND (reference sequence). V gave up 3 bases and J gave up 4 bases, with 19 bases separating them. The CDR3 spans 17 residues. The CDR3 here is CASSIPWWRQGNQPQHF. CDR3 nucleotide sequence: TGTGCCAGTAGTATCCCGTGGTGGCGGCAGGGAAATCAGCCCCAGCATTTT.

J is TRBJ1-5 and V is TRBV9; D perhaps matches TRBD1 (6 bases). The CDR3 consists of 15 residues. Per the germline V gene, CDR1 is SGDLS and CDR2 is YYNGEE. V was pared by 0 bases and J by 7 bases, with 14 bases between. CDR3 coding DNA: TGTGCCAGCAGCGTAGGGGGGCAGGGCGAGCAGCCCCAGCATTTT. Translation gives CASSVGGQGEQPQHF.

Written as DNA, the CDR3 is TGTGCCAGTCGACAGAGACAGAACACTGAAGCTTTCTTT. Residues: CASRQRQNTEAFF. The chain is built from TRBV6-5 and TRBJ1-1; D is possibly TRBD1 (5 bases). Germline CDR1 is MNHEY and CDR2 is SVGAGI. V lost 9 bases and J 1 base, leaving 12 bases between the germline ends. The CDR3 is made up of 13 amino acids.

In nucleotides, the CDR3 is TGTGCCAGCAGTAAGGGACAGGCCAACTATGGCTACACCTTC. It encodes CASSKGQANYGYTF. The rearrangement uses TRBV2 and TRBJ1-2; 8 bases agree with TRBD1. Germline assignment: CDR1 SNHLY and CDR2 FYNNEI. The CDR3 has 14 residues. Trimming cost V 5 bases and J 2 bases; bases outside gene matches: 4.

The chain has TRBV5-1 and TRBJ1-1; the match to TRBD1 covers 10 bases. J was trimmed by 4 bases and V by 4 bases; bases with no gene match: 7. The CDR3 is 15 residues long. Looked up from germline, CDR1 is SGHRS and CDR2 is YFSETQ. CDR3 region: CASSPQDRGLTEAFF. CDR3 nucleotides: TGCGCCAGCAGCCCCCAAGACAGGGGGCTCACTGAAGCTTTCTTT.

The CDR3 sequence is CASITGGSSGYTF. The CDR3 DNA follows: TGTGCCAGTATCACAGGGGGATCTAGTGGCTACACCTTC. The chain uses TRBV19 and TRBJ1-2; 8 bases map to TRBD1. V lost 7 bases to trimming and J lost 7 bases; unmatched junction nucleotides: 8. The germline V gene has CDR1 LNHDA and CDR2 SQIVND (reference sequence). The CDR3 is made up of 13 amino acids.

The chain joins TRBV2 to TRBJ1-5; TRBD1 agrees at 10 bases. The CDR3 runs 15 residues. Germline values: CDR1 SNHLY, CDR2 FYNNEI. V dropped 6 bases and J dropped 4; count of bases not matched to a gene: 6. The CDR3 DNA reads TGTGCCAGCAGACCGGGACAGGGGTGGAATCAGCCCCAGCATTTT. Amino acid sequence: CASRPGQGWNQPQHF.

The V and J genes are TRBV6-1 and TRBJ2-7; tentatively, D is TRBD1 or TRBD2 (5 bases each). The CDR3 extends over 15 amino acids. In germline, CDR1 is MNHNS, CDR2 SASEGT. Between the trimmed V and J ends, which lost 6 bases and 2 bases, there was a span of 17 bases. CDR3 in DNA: TGTGCCAGCAGGGACGGGCCCCGGGGCACCTACGAGCAGTACTTC. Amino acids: CASRDGPRGTYEQYF.

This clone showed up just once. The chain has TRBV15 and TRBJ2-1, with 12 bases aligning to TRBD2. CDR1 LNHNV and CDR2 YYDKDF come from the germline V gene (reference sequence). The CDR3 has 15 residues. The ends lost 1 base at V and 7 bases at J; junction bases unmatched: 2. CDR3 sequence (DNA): TGTGCCACCAGCAGAGGTACTAGCGGGGGGAATGAGCAGTTCTTC. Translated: CATSRGTSGGNEQFF.

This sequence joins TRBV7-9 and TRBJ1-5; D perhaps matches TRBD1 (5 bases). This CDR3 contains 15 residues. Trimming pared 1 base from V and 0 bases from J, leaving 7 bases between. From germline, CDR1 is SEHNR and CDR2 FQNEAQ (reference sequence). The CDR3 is CASSLGDYSNQPQHF. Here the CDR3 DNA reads TGTGCCAGCAGCTTAGGGGACTATAGCAATCAGCCCCAGCATTTT.

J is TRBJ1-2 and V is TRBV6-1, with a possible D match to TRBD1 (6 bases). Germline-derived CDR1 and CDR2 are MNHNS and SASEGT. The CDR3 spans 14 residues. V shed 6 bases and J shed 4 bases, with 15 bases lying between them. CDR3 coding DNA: TGTGCCAGCAGGAGGGGACAAAATAGCTATGGCTACACCTTC. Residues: CASRRGQNSYGYTF.

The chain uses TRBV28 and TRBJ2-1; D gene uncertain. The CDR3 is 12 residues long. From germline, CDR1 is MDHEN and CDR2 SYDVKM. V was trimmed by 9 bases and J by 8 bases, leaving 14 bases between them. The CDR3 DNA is TGTGCCAGTATGACCCTGGGCGATGAGCAGTTCTTC. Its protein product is CASMTLGDEQFF.

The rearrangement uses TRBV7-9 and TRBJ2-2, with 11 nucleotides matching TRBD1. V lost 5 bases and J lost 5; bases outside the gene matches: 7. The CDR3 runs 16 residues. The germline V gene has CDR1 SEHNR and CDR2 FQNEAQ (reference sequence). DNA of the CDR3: TGTGCCAGCAGCCCCTACGGGACAGGGGGGACCGGGGAGCTGTTTTTT. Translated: CASSPYGTGGTGELFF. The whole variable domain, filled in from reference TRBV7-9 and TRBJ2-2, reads DTGVSQNPRHKITKRGQNVTFRCDPISEHNRLYWYRQTLGQGPEFLTYFQNEAQLEKSRLLSDRFSAERPKGSFSTLEIQRTEQGDSAMYLCASSPYGTGGTGELFFGEGSRLTVL.

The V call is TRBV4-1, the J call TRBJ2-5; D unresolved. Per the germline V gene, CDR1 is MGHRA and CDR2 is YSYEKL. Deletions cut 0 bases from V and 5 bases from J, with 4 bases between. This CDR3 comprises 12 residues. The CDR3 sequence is CASSQEGETQYF. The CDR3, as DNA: TGCGCCAGCAGCCAAGAGGGCGAGACCCAGTACTTC.